The 26 T cell receptor beta chains in this list originate from one sample, sequenced in a study of monozygotic twins with inflammatory bowel disease. Using the 5' RACE reads, TCRdb records one entry per CDR3 protein without DNA. The sample's table shows over 200,000 distinct CDR3 sequences. The sample taken for sequencing was blood. The receptors were sampled from a human donor with ulcerative colitis or Crohn's disease, or a healthy co-twin of an affected twin (not recorded which).

This chain joins TRBV12-3 or TRBV12-4 and TRBJ2-1; TCRdb's D call of TRBD1 is untestable without DNA. CDR3 length: 15 amino acids. This CDR3 is CASRNRGTTYNEQFF.

V gene TRBV12-3 or TRBV12-4 combines with J gene TRBJ2-7; TCRdb's D gene call, TRBD1, goes unchecked for lack of DNA. This CDR3 has 14 residues. The CDR3 is CASSGEQGAYEQYF.

CDR3 protein: CSARLQGAAGELFF. The rearrangement joins TRBV20-1 to TRBJ2-2; TCRdb's D call, TRBD1, is unchecked because there is no DNA. In germline, CDR1 is DFQATT, CDR2 SNEGSKA (reference sequence). CDR3 length: 14 residues.

This chain uses TRBV13 with TRBJ2-4; TCRdb's D call, TRBD1, is unchecked because there is no DNA. CDR3 length: 15 residues. Germline V gives CDR1 PRHDT, CDR2 FYEKMQ (reference sequence). The CDR3 sequence is CASSLERDTENIQYF.

J is TRBJ1-2 and V is TRBV5-1; lacking DNA, the TRBD1 call made by TCRdb goes unchecked. This CDR3 is 15 amino acids long. Germline V lookup: CDR1 SGHRS, CDR2 YFSETQ. Here the CDR3 reads CASSVGQGARRGYTF.

This rearrangement joins TRBV20-1 to TRBJ2-1; TCRdb calls TRBD2, which cannot be checked without DNA. Looked up from germline, CDR1 is DFQATT and CDR2 is SNEGSKA (reference sequence). The CDR3 is 20 residues long. The CDR3: CSALSGATNILRLPYNEQFF.

The chain recombines TRBV29-1 with TRBJ1-2; lacking DNA, the TRBD1 call made by TCRdb goes unchecked. Looked up from germline, CDR1 is SQVTM and CDR2 is ANQGSEA. The CDR3 runs to 15 residues. The CDR3 region is CSAWAGERFENGYTF.

The CDR3 protein is CASSGRRAGTDTQYF. The chain uses TRBV5-4 and TRBJ2-3; TCRdb picks TRBD2, but there is no DNA to check that call. Germline V CDR1 and CDR2: SGHNT, YYREEE (reference sequence). The length of the CDR3 is 15 residues.

The chain uses TRBV2 and TRBJ1-2; the TCRdb D gene call, TRBD1, has no DNA to confirm it. Germline V gene data show CDR1 as SNHLY and CDR2 as FYNNEI. CDR3 length: 16 amino acids. CDR3 region: CASSVGTGGAGYGYTF.

The V gene is TRBV5-1, the J gene TRBJ2-3; TCRdb's assignment of TRBD2 cannot be checked, as there is no DNA. This CDR3 is 14 amino acids long. Germline V lookup: CDR1 SGHRS, CDR2 YFSETQ. The CDR3 is CASSLRGGEDTQYF.

The CDR3: CSASGWRGETQYF. The chain joins TRBV20-1 to TRBJ2-5; the TCRdb call, TRBD2, lacks DNA for checking. CDR1 and CDR2 (germline): DFQATT, SNEGSKA (reference sequence). The CDR3 runs 13 residues.

V and J are TRBV6-5 and TRBJ2-1; the TCRdb call, TRBD2, lacks DNA for checking. This CDR3 is built from 18 residues. Germline V gene data show CDR1 as MNHEY and CDR2 as SVGAGI. The CDR3 reads CASSYDLAGGSSYNEQFF.

This chain uses TRBV19 with TRBJ1-1; TCRdb lists TRBD1, though no DNA is available to test this call. This CDR3 is built from 17 residues. CDR1 and CDR2 (germline): LNHDA, SQIVND (reference sequence). CDR3 protein: CASIQSPGRSMNTEAFF.

V is TRBV25-1 and J is TRBJ2-5; with no DNA, the TCRdb D assignment of TRBD1 cannot be verified. The germline gives CDR1 MGHDK, CDR2 SYGVNS. CDR3 size: 14 residues. The CDR3 sequence: CASSRQGKGETQYF.

This rearrangement joins TRBV5-4 to TRBJ2-5. CDR1 is SGHNT and CDR2 is YYREEE in the germline V gene (reference sequence). This CDR3 contains 14 residues. This CDR3 reads CASSLKKNQETQYF.

The chain recombines TRBV2 with TRBJ1-2. This CDR3 contains 13 residues. Germline V CDR1 and CDR2: SNHLY, FYNNEI. The CDR3 loop is CASSEEGNYGYTF.

This chain links TRBV10-3 with TRBJ1-6; TCRdb lists TRBD1, though no DNA is available to test this call. CDR3 length: 13 amino acids. CDR1 and CDR2 (germline): ENHRY, SYGVKD. The CDR3 region is CAISRDRPPALHF.

The chain recombines TRBV7-6 with TRBJ2-7; lacking DNA, the TRBD1 call made by TCRdb goes unchecked. The CDR3 loop spans 13 amino acids. Germline assignment: CDR1 SGHVS and CDR2 FNYEAQ. The CDR3: CASSSDRVNEQYF.

The rearrangement links TRBV4-1 to TRBJ2-4; TCRdb calls TRBD1, which cannot be checked without DNA. CDR1 MGHRA and CDR2 YSYEKL come from the germline V gene. This CDR3 contains 15 residues. The CDR3 loop is CASSPGPGIKNIQYF.

J is TRBJ1-4 and V is TRBV6-5. This CDR3 is 11 amino acids long. Germline loops: CDR1 MNHEY, CDR2 SVGAGI. CDR3 region: CASRSREKLFF.

The gene calls are TRBV23-1 and TRBJ1-5. TRBV23-1 qualifies as an ORF whose function is uncertain. The CDR3 sequence is 16 residues long. The CDR3 loop reads CASSQSARRGNQPQHF.

V gene TRBV5-1 combines with J gene TRBJ2-7; TCRdb outputs TRBD1, but without DNA this stays unchecked. Germline V lookup: CDR1 SGHRS, CDR2 YFSETQ. The CDR3 sequence is 15 residues long. CDR3 residues: CASSHPGQGFYEQYF.

The rearrangement joins TRBV15 to TRBJ1-2. In germline, CDR1 is LNHNV, CDR2 YYDKDF (reference sequence). CDR3 length: 13 amino acids. The CDR3 is CATSSPQAYGYTF. Supplemented by reference TRBV15 and TRBJ1-2, the full variable domain reads DAMVIQNPRYQVTQFGKPVTLSCSQTLNHNVMYWYQQKSSQAPKLLFHYYDKDFNNEADTPDNFQSRRPNTSFCFLDIRSPGLGDTAMYLCATSSPQAYGYTFGSGTRLTVV.

This chain joins TRBV7-3 and TRBJ2-1. CDR1 and CDR2 from the germline V gene are SGHTA and FQGTGA. This CDR3 region has 13 residues. The CDR3: CASSSRQDLEQFF.

The chain combines TRBV7-9 with TRBJ1-2; the D gene TCRdb calls, TRBD1, cannot be checked with no DNA. From germline, CDR1 is SEHNR and CDR2 FQNEAQ (reference sequence). The CDR3 contains 12 residues. The CDR3 here is CASSLPGFGYTF.

V and J are TRBV7-9 and TRBJ1-1. Germline values: CDR1 SEHNR, CDR2 FQNEAQ (reference sequence). This CDR3 comprises 14 residues. CDR3 loop: CASSIQDMNTDAFF.